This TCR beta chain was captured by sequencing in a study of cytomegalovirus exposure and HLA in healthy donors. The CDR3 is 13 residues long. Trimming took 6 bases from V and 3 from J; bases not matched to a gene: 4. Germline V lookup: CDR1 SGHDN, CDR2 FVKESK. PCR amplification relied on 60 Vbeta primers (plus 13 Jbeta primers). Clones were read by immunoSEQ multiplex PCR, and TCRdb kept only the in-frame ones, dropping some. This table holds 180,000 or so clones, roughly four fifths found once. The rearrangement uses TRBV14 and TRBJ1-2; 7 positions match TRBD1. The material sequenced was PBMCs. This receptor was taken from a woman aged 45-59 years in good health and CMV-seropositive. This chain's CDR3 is CASRATGDYGYTF. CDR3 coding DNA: TGTGCCAGCAGGGCCACAGGGGACTATGGCTACACCTTC.